These 20 T cell receptor beta chains were sequenced from one sample in a study of control samples from healthy donors and cancer patients. The repertoire was sequenced with immunoSEQ multiplex PCR; TCRdb's copy has only in-frame clones and lacks some. The top ten clones hold roughly 8.6% of a sample with about 130,000 clones, 80% to 95% of them seen once. Sequenced: blood. These receptor sequences come from a man aged 18-30 years in good health.

The rearrangement uses TRBV5-4 and TRBJ2-5; D is possibly TRBD1 or TRBD2 (5 bases each). V was trimmed by 1 base and J by 5 bases, leaving 12 bases between them. From germline, CDR1 is SGHNT and CDR2 YYREEE (reference sequence). The length of the CDR3 is 14 residues. The CDR3 DNA sequence: TGTGCCAGCAGCTTGCCGGGGCTGAGGGAGACCCAGTACTTC. Encoded protein: CASSLPGLRETQYF.

This chain joins TRBV7-2 and TRBJ2-7, with 8 bases that match TRBD1. The CDR3 consists of 14 residues. Germline trimming cut 5 bases from V and 6 bases from J; bases unmatched to any gene: 9. Germline V gene sequence: CDR1 SGHTA, CDR2 FQGNSA. CDR3 DNA sequence: TGTGCCAGCAGCGCCCGACAGGGGATCAGCGAGCAGTACTTC. Translating gives CASSARQGISEQYF.

The genes are TRBV7-9 and TRBJ2-1; D remains ambiguous. Deletions cut 1 base from V and 10 bases from J, with 11 bases between. Germline-derived CDR1 and CDR2 are SEHNR and FQNEAQ (reference sequence). This CDR3 region has 13 residues. CDR3 protein: CASSLVTRPEQFF. For the CDR3, the DNA is TGTGCCAGCAGCTTAGTGACACGGCCGGAGCAGTTCTTC.

The chain employs TRBV27 and TRBJ1-5; TRBD1 aligns across 7 bases. V lost 5 bases, J lost 7 bases, and 5 bases stayed unmatched. The CDR3 has 13 residues. CDR1 is MNHEY, CDR2 SMNVEV, per germline (reference sequence). CDR3 in amino acids: CASSPGTVQPQHF. Here the CDR3 DNA reads TGTGCCAGCAGTCCCGGGACAGTGCAGCCCCAGCATTTT.

The V call is TRBV4-1, the J call TRBJ1-6, with D possibly being TRBD1 (6 bases). The length of the CDR3 is 15 residues. Germline CDR1 and CDR2: MGHRA and YSYEKL. V shed 6 bases and J shed 2 bases, with 11 bases lying between them. The CDR3 here is CASSRGLTYNSPLHF. The CDR3 bases are TGCGCCAGCAGTCGGGGGCTCACCTATAATTCACCCCTCCACTTT.

This clone was detected only once. The CDR3 sequence: CASSPPGGANTEAFF. CDR3 nucleotide sequence: TGTGCCAGCTCACCACCTGGGGGGGCGAACACTGAAGCTTTCTTT. The rearrangement links TRBV18 to TRBJ1-1, with D tentatively TRBD1 (6 bases). CDR1 is KGHSH, CDR2 LQKENI, per germline. This CDR3 has 15 residues. V was cut by 0 bases and J by 1 base, with 9 bases left in between.

This clone has only a few counts. J is TRBJ1-3 and V is TRBV3-1 (or the pseudogene TRBV3-2); no clear D. The germline V and J ends were trimmed by 2 bases and 0 bases, with 11 bases remaining between them. Germline CDR1 reads LGHDT; CDR2 reads YNNKEL (reference sequence). The CDR3 has 16 residues. The CDR3, as DNA: TGTGCCAGCAGCCAATATCTTAGCGACTCTGGAAACACCATATATTTT. Encoded protein: CASSQYLSDSGNTIYF.

This clone has only one observation. This chain connects TRBV5-6 to TRBJ1-4; tentatively, D is TRBD1 (5 bases). This CDR3 comprises 13 residues. Per germline, CDR1 SGHDT and CDR2 YYEEEE. With 4 bases removed from V and 3 bases from J, the gap between germline ends came to 7 bases. This CDR3 reads CASSRGPNEKLFF. CDR3 DNA sequence: TGTGCCAGCAGCCGGGGACCTAATGAAAAACTGTTTTTT.

The gene calls are TRBV6-5 and TRBJ1-1; possible D gene TRBD1, 5 bases. CDR1 MNHEY and CDR2 SVGAGI come from the germline V gene. The CDR3 has 14 amino acids. Trimming took off 8 bases at V and 7 bases at J, with 20 bases between the two ends. The CDR3 region has the DNA TGTGCCAGCCTCAGGCTTACAGGACAACTTGAAGCTTTCTTT. Translation gives CASLRLTGQLEAFF.

The chain joins TRBV6-5 to TRBJ1-2, with 7 positions matching TRBD1. The CDR3 totals 15 residues. The germline gives CDR1 MNHEY, CDR2 SVGAGI. V was pared by 0 bases and J by 0 bases, with 1 base of the junction left unmatched. CDR3 sequence reads: CASSYSQGANYGYTF. CDR3 sequence (DNA): TGTGCCAGCAGTTACTCCCAGGGGGCTAACTATGGCTACACCTTC.

V gene TRBV19 combines with J gene TRBJ2-2; D is undetermined. The CDR3 sequence is 15 residues long. Trimming took off 0 bases at V and 5 bases at J, with 10 bases between the two ends. Germline CDR1 reads LNHDA; CDR2 reads SQIVND (reference sequence). The CDR3 sequence: CASSIERSGTGELFF. DNA of the CDR3: TGTGCCAGTAGTATAGAGAGATCGGGTACCGGGGAGCTGTTTTTT.

The chain links TRBV2 to TRBJ1-6, with D maybe TRBD1 (6 bases). Trimming took 4 bases from V and 7 from J, leaving 11 bases between them. The germline V gene encodes CDR1 SNHLY and CDR2 FYNNEI. CDR3 length: 14 residues. CDR3 in amino acids: CASSVGAGNSPLHF. The CDR3 nucleotides are TGTGCCAGCAGTGTGGGGGCGGGGAATTCACCCCTCCACTTT.

About this clone itself: This specimen includes other DNA sequences encoding the same CDR3. The rearrangement uses TRBV6-5 and TRBJ2-7; 9 bases fit TRBD2. Looked up from germline, CDR1 is MNHEY and CDR2 is SVGAGI. The V segment lost 0 bases and the J segment 3 bases; nucleotides outside the gene matches: 6. The CDR3 consists of 16 residues. CDR3 amino acids: CASSYSLISGGYEQYF. In DNA, the CDR3 is TGTGCCAGCAGTTACTCGTTGATTAGCGGGGGCTACGAGCAGTACTTC.

This chain links TRBV6-6 with TRBJ1-5, with 11 positions matching TRBD1. V lost 2 bases, J lost 4 bases, and 1 base stayed unmatched. CDR1 and CDR2 from the germline V gene are MNHNY and SVGAGI (reference sequence). The CDR3 sequence is 15 residues long. The CDR3: CASSYRDRGNQPQHF. As DNA, the CDR3 is TGTGCCAGCAGTTACCGGGACAGGGGGAATCAGCCCCAGCATTTT.

V gene TRBV2 combines with J gene TRBJ1-5, with a weak D call TRBD1 (6 bases). Germline CDR1 and CDR2: SNHLY and FYNNEI. V was pared by 3 bases and J by 6 bases, with 15 bases between. This CDR3 spans 15 amino acids. Written as DNA, the CDR3 is TGTGCCAGCAGTGAGGACCCACAGGGCGGTCAGCCCCAGCATTTT. This encodes CASSEDPQGGQPQHF.

The chain couples TRBV6-5 to TRBJ2-7; D may be TRBD1 (6 bases). The germline V gene has CDR1 MNHEY and CDR2 SVGAGI. CDR3 length equals 14 residues. V gave up 7 bases and J gave up 2 bases, with 15 bases separating them. CDR3 loop: CASKLLTGTYEQYF. The CDR3 DNA reads as TGTGCCAGCAAGCTACTAACAGGGACCTACGAGCAGTACTTC.

V is TRBV15 and J is TRBJ1-5; a weak D match, TRBD1 (5 bases). The CDR3 loop spans 15 amino acids. Germline V CDR1 and CDR2: LNHNV, YYDKDF (reference sequence). V lost 5 bases and J 0 bases, leaving 11 bases between the germline ends. The CDR3 here is CATSQGTVSNQPQHF. The CDR3 DNA sequence: TGTGCCACCAGCCAAGGGACGGTTAGCAATCAGCCCCAGCATTTT.

This rearrangement joins TRBV7-2 to TRBJ2-3; D call uncertain. This CDR3 region has 16 residues. Deletions cut 2 bases from V and 0 bases from J, with 12 bases between. Germline V gives CDR1 SGHTA, CDR2 FQGNSA. The CDR3 reads CASSLKGGPSTDTQYF. As DNA, the CDR3 is TGTGCCAGCAGCTTAAAAGGTGGCCCTAGCACAGATACGCAGTATTTT.

The chain is built from TRBV3-1 (or the pseudogene TRBV3-2) and TRBJ1-1, with D possibly matching TRBD1 (6 bases). The CDR3 extends over 15 amino acids. In germline, CDR1 is LGHDT, CDR2 YNNKEL (reference sequence). Trimming removed 4 bases at V and 4 bases at J, with 16 bases between. In nucleotides, the CDR3 is TGTGCCAGCAGCCCCGGGGTGGGGGCCGGCACTGAAGCTTTCTTT. It translates to CASSPGVGAGTEAFF.

This chain links TRBV9 with TRBJ2-3, with 9 bases aligning to TRBD2. The junction had 5 bases not matched to a gene; V was cut back by 0 bases and J by 0 bases. Germline CDR1 reads SGDLS; CDR2 reads YYNGEE. The CDR3 runs to 17 residues. The CDR3 bases are TGTGCCAGCAGCGTAGGCGGGGGGGCTTCGAGCACAGATACGCAGTATTTT. Translation gives CASSVGGGASSTDTQYF.